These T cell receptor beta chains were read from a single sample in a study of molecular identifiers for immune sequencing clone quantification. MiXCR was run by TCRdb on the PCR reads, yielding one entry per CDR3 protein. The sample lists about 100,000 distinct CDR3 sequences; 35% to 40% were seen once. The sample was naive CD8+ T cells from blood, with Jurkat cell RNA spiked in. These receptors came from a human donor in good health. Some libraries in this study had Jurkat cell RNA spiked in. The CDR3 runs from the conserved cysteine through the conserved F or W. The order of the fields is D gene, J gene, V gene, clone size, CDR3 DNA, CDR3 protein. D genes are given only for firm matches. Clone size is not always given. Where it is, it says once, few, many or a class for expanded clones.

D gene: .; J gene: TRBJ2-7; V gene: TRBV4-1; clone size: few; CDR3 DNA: TGCGCCAGCAGCCAACTTCACGGGACCCGCTACGAGCAGTACTTC; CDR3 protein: CASSQLHGTRYEQYF
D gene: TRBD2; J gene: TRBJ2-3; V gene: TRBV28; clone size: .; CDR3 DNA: TGTGCCAGCAGTTTACTGGAGCGGGAGGTCACAGATACGCAGTATTTT; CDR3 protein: CASSLLEREVTDTQYF
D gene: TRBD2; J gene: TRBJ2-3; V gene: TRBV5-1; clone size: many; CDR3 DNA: TGCGCCAGCAGCTTGGATCGTTGGGGTAGCGGGCCCAGCACAGATACGCAGTATTTT; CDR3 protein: CASSLDRWGSGPSTDTQYF
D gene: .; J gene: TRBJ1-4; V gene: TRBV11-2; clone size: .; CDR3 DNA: TGTGCCAGCAGCTATGGGGAAAAACTGTTTTTT; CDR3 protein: CASSYGEKLFF
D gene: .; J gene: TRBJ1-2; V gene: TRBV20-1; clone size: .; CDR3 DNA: TGCAGTGCTAGAGATATCATGGCCAGACCATCTTATGGCTACACCTTC; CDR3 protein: CSARDIMARPSYGYTF
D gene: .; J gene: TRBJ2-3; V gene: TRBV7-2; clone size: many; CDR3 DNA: TGTGCCAGCAGTTCAACGCCAGCGAGCACAGATACGCAGTATTTT; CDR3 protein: CASSSTPASTDTQYF
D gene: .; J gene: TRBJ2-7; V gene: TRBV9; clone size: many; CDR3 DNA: TGTGCCAGCAGTGCGGGACTCACCTACGAGCAGTACTTC; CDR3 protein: CASSAGLTYEQYF
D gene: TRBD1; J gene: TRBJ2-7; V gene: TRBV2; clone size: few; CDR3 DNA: TGTGCCAGCAGTGGTACGGGACAGGGAGACTTC; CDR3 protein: CASSGTGQGDF
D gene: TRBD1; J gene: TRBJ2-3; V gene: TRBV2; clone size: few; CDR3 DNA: TGTGCCAGCAGCCCTGGGACAGGGGGCACAGATACGCAGTATTTT; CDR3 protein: CASSPGTGGTDTQYF
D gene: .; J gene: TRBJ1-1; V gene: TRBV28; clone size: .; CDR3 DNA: TGTGCCAGCAGTTCCTCAATCCGGAACACTGAAGCTTTCTTT; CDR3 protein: CASSSSIRNTEAFF
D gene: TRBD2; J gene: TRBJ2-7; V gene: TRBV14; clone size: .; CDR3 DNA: TGTGCCAGCAGCCTTGGGGCGGGAGGGTCTTACGAGCAGTACTTC; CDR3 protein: CASSLGAGGSYEQYF
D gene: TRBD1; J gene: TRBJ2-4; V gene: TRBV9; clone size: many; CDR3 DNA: TGTGCCAGCAGCGTAGGACAGGGAGTCGCCAAAAACATTCAGTACTTC; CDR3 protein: CASSVGQGVAKNIQYF
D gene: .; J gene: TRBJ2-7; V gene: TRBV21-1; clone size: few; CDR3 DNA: TGTGCCAGCAGCATTAAAAGTAAAGGGGAGGAGCAGTACTTC; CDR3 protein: CASSIKSKGEEQYF
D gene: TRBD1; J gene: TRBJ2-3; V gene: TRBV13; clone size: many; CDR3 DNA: TGTGCCAGCAGCCCACCGACGGACAGGGGTGACACAGATACGCAGTATTTT; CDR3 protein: CASSPPTDRGDTDTQYF
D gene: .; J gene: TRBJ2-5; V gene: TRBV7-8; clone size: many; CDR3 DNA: TGTGCCAGCCGCCCGTTGGGACTTGAAGTAGAGACCCAGTACTTC; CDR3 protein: CASRPLGLEVETQYF
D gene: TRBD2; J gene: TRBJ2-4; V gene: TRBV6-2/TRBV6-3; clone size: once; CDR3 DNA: TGTGCCAGCGTCCCCGGCGCGGGAGTGTACATTCAGTACTTC; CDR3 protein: CASVPGAGVYIQYF
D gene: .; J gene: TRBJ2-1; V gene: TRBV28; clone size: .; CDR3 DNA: TGTGCCAGCAGCTGGTTCGAGGGGGATTACAATGAGCAGTTCTTC; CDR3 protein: CASSWFEGDYNEQFF
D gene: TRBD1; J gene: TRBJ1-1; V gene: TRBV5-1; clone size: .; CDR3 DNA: TGCGCCAGCAGCTTCAGGGGGCTGAACACTGAAGCAATCTTT; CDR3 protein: CASSFRGLNTEAIF
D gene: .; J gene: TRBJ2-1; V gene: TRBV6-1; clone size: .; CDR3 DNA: TGTGCCAGCCGCGAGGGAGACGATGAGCAGTTCTTC; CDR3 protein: CASREGDDEQFF
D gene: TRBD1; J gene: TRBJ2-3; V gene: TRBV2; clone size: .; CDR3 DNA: TGTGCCAGCAGTGATGGGCAGGGGGACGTAGATACGCAGTATTTT; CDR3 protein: CASSDGQGDVDTQYF
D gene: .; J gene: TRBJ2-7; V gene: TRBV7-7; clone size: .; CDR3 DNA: TGTGCTAGCAGCTTAGGGCCCCATTACGAGCAGTACTTC; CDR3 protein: CASSLGPHYEQYF
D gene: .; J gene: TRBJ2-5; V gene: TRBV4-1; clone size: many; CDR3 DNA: TGCGCCAGCAGCCCCACGTTAGGCCGTCAAGAGACCCAGTACTTC; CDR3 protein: CASSPTLGRQETQYF
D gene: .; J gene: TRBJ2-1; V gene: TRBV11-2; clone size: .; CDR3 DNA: TGTGCCAGCAGCTTAGTGGTGGGTCACAATGAGCAGTTCTTC; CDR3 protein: CASSLVVGHNEQFF
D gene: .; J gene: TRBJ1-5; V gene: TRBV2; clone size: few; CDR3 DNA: TGTGCCAGCAGTGACCTGGGTTATCAGCCCCAGCATTTT; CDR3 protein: CASSDLGYQPQHF
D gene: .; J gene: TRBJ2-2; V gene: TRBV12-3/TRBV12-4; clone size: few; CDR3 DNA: TGTGCCAGCAGCTCCGGGACAAGTTACACCGGGGAGCTGTTTTTT; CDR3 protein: CASSSGTSYTGELFF
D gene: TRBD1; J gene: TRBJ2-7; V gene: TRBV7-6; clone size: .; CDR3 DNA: TGTGCCAGCAGCGGGGACAGGGATGAGCAGTACTTC; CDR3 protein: CASSGDRDEQYF
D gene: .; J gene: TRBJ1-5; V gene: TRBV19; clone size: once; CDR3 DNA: TGTGCCAGTAGTATGGGGACTGCCCAGCATTTT; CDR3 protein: CASSMGTAQHF
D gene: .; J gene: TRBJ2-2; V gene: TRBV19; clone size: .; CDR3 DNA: TGTGCACTAGGGGGAGCACCATCTGGGGAGCTGTTTTTT; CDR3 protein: CALGGAPSGELFF
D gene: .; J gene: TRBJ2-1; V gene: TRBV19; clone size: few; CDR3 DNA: TGTGCCAGTAGTATAGGCTGGAACAATGAGCAGTTCTTC; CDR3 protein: CASSIGWNNEQFF
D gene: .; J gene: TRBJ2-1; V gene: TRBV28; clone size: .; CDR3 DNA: TGTGCCAGTTACTTCGTCGATGAGCAGTTCTTC; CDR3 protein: CASYFVDEQFF
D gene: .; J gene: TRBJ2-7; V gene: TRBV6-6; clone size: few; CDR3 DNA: TGTGCCAGCAGAGTCCTTCCAGGCTCCGAGCAGTACTTC; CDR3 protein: CASRVLPGSEQYF
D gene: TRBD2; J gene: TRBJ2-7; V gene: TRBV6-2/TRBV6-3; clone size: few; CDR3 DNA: TGTGCCAGCAAACCGGGACTAGCTCTCTACGAGCAGTACTTC; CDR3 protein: CASKPGLALYEQYF
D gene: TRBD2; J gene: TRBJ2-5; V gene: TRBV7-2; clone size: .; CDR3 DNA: TGTGCCAGCAGCTTAGGCGCTAGCGGGAGGGCCCCTGGGGAGACCCAGTACTTC; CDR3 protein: CASSLGASGRAPGETQYF
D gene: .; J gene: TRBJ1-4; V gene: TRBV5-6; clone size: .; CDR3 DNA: TGTGCCAGCAGCTTAGACCGCGCAACTAATGAAAAACTGTTTTTT; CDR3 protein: CASSLDRATNEKLFF
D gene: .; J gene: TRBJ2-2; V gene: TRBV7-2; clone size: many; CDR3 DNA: TGTGCCAGCAGATTACAGGGTTGGAACACCGGGGAGCTGTTTTTT; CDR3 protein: CASRLQGWNTGELFF
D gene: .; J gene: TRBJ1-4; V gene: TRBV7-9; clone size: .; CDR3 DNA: TGTGCCAGCAGCTTAAGTAAAGAAAAACTGTTTTTT; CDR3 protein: CASSLSKEKLFF